A selection of T cell receptor beta chains follows, all from one sample in a study of T cells after yellow fever vaccination. One entry per CDR3 protein results from TCRdb running MiXCR on the 5' RACE reads. The sample consists of a few hundred thousand distinct CDR3 sequences, around 3.9% of them appearing once. Here the sequenced sample was PBMCs, taken on the day of the yellow fever booster vaccination. These receptors were collected from a man aged 18-30 years who received the YFV17D yellow fever vaccine. Each CDR3 is given with its conserved first and last residue. Fields, in order: clone size, D gene, V gene, J gene, CDR3 DNA, CDR3 protein. D genes are given only for firm matches. Expanded clones get a size class; other rows say once, few or many, or leave the size out.

size: few
D: TRBD1
V: TRBV5-1
J: TRBJ1-2
DNA: TGCGCCAGCACCCTAACACAGGGGACCGACTATGGCTACACCTTC
CDR3: CASTLTQGTDYGYTF

size: few
D: -
V: TRBV7-2
J: TRBJ1-2
DNA: TGTGCCAGCAGCTTAGAGCCCAACTATGGCTACACCTTC
CDR3: CASSLEPNYGYTF

size: few
D: -
V: TRBV12-3/TRBV12-4
J: TRBJ1-2
DNA: TGTGCCAGCAGTTTTGGGGACACGGGAATCCTTTTCGGCTACACCTTC
CDR3: CASSFGDTGILFGYTF

size: few
D: -
V: TRBV20-1
J: TRBJ2-2
DNA: TGCAGTGCTAGAGATGGAAGACAGGGAGGCACCGGGGAGCTGTTTTTT
CDR3: CSARDGRQGGTGELFF

size: many
D: TRBD1
V: TRBV2
J: TRBJ1-1
DNA: TGTGCCAGCAGTGAGTTCGAGGGGGCCGACACTGAAGCTTTCTTT
CDR3: CASSEFEGADTEAFF

size: few
D: -
V: TRBV24-1
J: TRBJ2-3
DNA: TGTGCCACCAGTGATTCAAACACAGATACGCAGTATTTT
CDR3: CATSDSNTDTQYF

size: many
D: -
V: TRBV7-2
J: TRBJ2-1
DNA: TGTGCCAGCAGCTTAGACCGAGGACGGCAGTTCTTC
CDR3: CASSLDRGRQFF

size: many
D: -
V: TRBV6-6
J: TRBJ1-3
DNA: TGTGCCAGCAGGCGGGACGGAAACACCATATATTTT
CDR3: CASRRDGNTIYF

size: many
D: -
V: TRBV7-2
J: TRBJ2-3
DNA: TGTGCCAGCAGCTTAGCGCACTCAGATACGCAGTATTTT
CDR3: CASSLAHSDTQYF

size: few
D: TRBD1
V: TRBV5-1
J: TRBJ2-3
DNA: TGCGCCAGCAGCCTCCAGGGGGCTAGAGATACGCAGTATTTT
CDR3: CASSLQGARDTQYF

size: many
D: -
V: TRBV5-1
J: TRBJ1-1
DNA: TGCGCCAGCAGCTTGGGATGGGGGTCGGAGGCTGAAGCTTTCTTT
CDR3: CASSLGWGSEAEAFF

size: many
D: TRBD1
V: TRBV5-6
J: TRBJ1-6
DNA: TGTGCCAGCAGCAGGCGACAGGGGGTGGGTTCACCCCTCCACTTT
CDR3: CASSRRQGVGSPLHF

size: -
D: -
V: TRBV11-3
J: TRBJ2-2
DNA: TGTGCCAGCAGCTTAGCTGGCAGGGGGAACACCGGGGAGCTGTTTTTT
CDR3: CASSLAGRGNTGELFF

size: many
D: -
V: TRBV7-2
J: TRBJ1-2
DNA: TGTGCCAGCAGCCGGGGACACCTTAACTATGGCTACACCTTC
CDR3: CASSRGHLNYGYTF

size: few
D: -
V: TRBV25-1
J: TRBJ2-7
DNA: TGTGCCAGCAGTGGGCTTGGTCCGACCTACGAGCAGTACTTC
CDR3: CASSGLGPTYEQYF

size: -
D: -
V: TRBV7-6
J: TRBJ1-5
DNA: TGTGCCAGCAGTTCAGGGTGGGAGCCCCAGCATTTT
CDR3: CASSSGWEPQHF

size: many
D: TRBD1
V: TRBV12-3/TRBV12-4
J: TRBJ1-5
DNA: TGTGCCAGCAGTTCTAATCAGGGGGCTAGCAATCAGCCCCAGCATTTT
CDR3: CASSSNQGASNQPQHF

size: many
D: -
V: TRBV18
J: TRBJ1-1
DNA: TGTGCCAGCTCCTCCCAGGGACTGAACACTGAAGCTTTCTTT
CDR3: CASSSQGLNTEAFF

size: few
D: -
V: TRBV5-6
J: TRBJ1-2
DNA: TGTGCCAGCAGCTTGGTTTGGCAGGGTGAAGGCTACACCTTC
CDR3: CASSLVWQGEGYTF

size: few
D: TRBD2
V: TRBV5-1
J: TRBJ2-4
DNA: TGCGCCAGCAGACCGGGACTAGCGGGGTTCCTAGCCAAAAACATTCAGTACTTC
CDR3: CASRPGLAGFLAKNIQYF

size: many
D: -
V: TRBV4-3
J: TRBJ2-2
DNA: TGCGCCAGCAGCCAAGATTCCGGGACCGGGGAGCTGTTTTTT
CDR3: CASSQDSGTGELFF

size: few
D: -
V: TRBV4-1
J: TRBJ1-1
DNA: TGCGCCAGCAGCCAAGTCTACGGAACCACTGAAGCTTTCTTT
CDR3: CASSQVYGTTEAFF

size: many
D: -
V: TRBV28
J: TRBJ2-1
DNA: TGTGCCAGCAGTTTAGGGCTACACCAAAATGAGCAGTTCTTC
CDR3: CASSLGLHQNEQFF

size: many
D: -
V: TRBV20-1
J: TRBJ1-2
DNA: TGCAGTGCTAGAACAGACTATGGCTACACCTTC
CDR3: CSARTDYGYTF

size: -
D: TRBD1
V: TRBV5-5
J: TRBJ1-6
DNA: TGTGCCAGCAGCACAACGGACAGGATCGGGTCACCCCTCCACTTT
CDR3: CASSTTDRIGSPLHF

size: many
D: -
V: TRBV7-3
J: TRBJ1-2
DNA: TGTGCCAGCAGTAACGACTATGGCTACACCTTC
CDR3: CASSNDYGYTF

size: many
D: -
V: TRBV27
J: TRBJ2-5
DNA: TGTGCCAGCAGTTTAGTCATGGGCCAAGAGACCCAGTACTTC
CDR3: CASSLVMGQETQYF

size: -
D: TRBD1
V: TRBV5-5
J: TRBJ1-1
DNA: TGTGCCAGCAGCTTGTCGCCAACAGGGGTTACTGAAGCTTTCTTT
CDR3: CASSLSPTGVTEAFF

size: many
D: -
V: TRBV5-1
J: TRBJ2-7
DNA: TGCGCCAGCAGCGACCGAACAGGGATTACCTACGAGCAGTACTTC
CDR3: CASSDRTGITYEQYF

size: -
D: TRBD1
V: TRBV7-9
J: TRBJ2-5
DNA: TGTGCCAGCAGCTCGGACAGGGGTGGAGAGACCCAGTACTTC
CDR3: CASSSDRGGETQYF

size: -
D: TRBD1
V: TRBV6-6
J: TRBJ2-5
DNA: TGTGCCACCAGGGGGACAGACCAAGAGACCCAGTACTTC
CDR3: CATRGTDQETQYF

size: many
D: TRBD2
V: TRBV19
J: TRBJ2-1
DNA: TGTGCCAGTACTCCGGGGGGACCTTACAATGAGCAGTTCTTC
CDR3: CASTPGGPYNEQFF

size: many
D: -
V: TRBV4-1
J: TRBJ1-5
DNA: TGCGCCAGCAGCCAAGTCCCGATTGGACCCCAGCATTTT
CDR3: CASSQVPIGPQHF

size: -
D: -
V: TRBV4-3
J: TRBJ2-1
DNA: TGCGCCAGCAGCCTTCGACTATCCCCCACCTCATACAATGAGCAGTTCTTC
CDR3: CASSLRLSPTSYNEQFF

size: many
D: TRBD1
V: TRBV18
J: TRBJ1-1
DNA: TGTGCCAGCTCACCATCGGACAGGGGGGCAGCTTTCTTT
CDR3: CASSPSDRGAAFF

size: few
D: -
V: TRBV5-5
J: TRBJ2-2
DNA: TGTGCCAGTAAGCCAGGGGTCGACGGGGAGCTGTTTTTT
CDR3: CASKPGVDGELFF

size: many
D: TRBD1
V: TRBV5-1
J: TRBJ2-1
DNA: TGCGCCAGCAGCCGATTCCCGGGACCAGGGGGCGATGAGCAGTTCTTC
CDR3: CASSRFPGPGGDEQFF

size: many
D: -
V: TRBV7-3
J: TRBJ2-1
DNA: TGTGCCAGCAGCTCCCGGGGGAGCCTAGGCTATGAGCAGTTCTTC
CDR3: CASSSRGSLGYEQFF

size: many
D: -
V: TRBV4-1
J: TRBJ1-5
DNA: TGCGCCAGCAGCCAAGAGAGGGGAAATCAGCCCCAGCATTTT
CDR3: CASSQERGNQPQHF

size: many
D: TRBD2
V: TRBV12-3/TRBV12-4
J: TRBJ2-7
DNA: TGTGCCAGCAGTAAAAGCGGGGTCTCCTACGAGCAGTACTTC
CDR3: CASSKSGVSYEQYF

size: few
D: -
V: TRBV7-9
J: TRBJ2-7
DNA: TGTGCCAGCAGTCTAGTCGAGAGACACTACGAGCAGTACTTC
CDR3: CASSLVERHYEQYF

size: many
D: -
V: TRBV7-9
J: TRBJ2-2
DNA: TGTGCCAGCAGCTTACTTTGGAGAGGGGATACCGGGGAGCTGTTTTTT
CDR3: CASSLLWRGDTGELFF

size: -
D: TRBD1
V: TRBV6-5
J: TRBJ2-5
DNA: TGTGCCAGCAGTTACCGGACAGGAGGAGAGACCCAGTACTTC
CDR3: CASSYRTGGETQYF

size: many
D: -
V: TRBV4-1
J: TRBJ2-1
DNA: TGCGCCAGCAGCCAAGATAAGGGTCCTATCGCCTACAATGAGCAGTTCTTC
CDR3: CASSQDKGPIAYNEQFF

size: many
D: -
V: TRBV6-5
J: TRBJ2-2
DNA: TGTGCCAGCAGTTACGGGGGTTTCACCGGGGAGCTGTTTTTT
CDR3: CASSYGGFTGELFF

size: many
D: TRBD2
V: TRBV7-2
J: TRBJ2-1
DNA: TGTGCCAGCAGCTCCCGCAGACTAGCGGGGGGGAATGAGCAGTTCTTC
CDR3: CASSSRRLAGGNEQFF

size: many
D: -
V: TRBV20-1
J: TRBJ2-7
DNA: TGCAGTGCTAGAAGCGTCCTTAGCTACGAGCAGTACTTC
CDR3: CSARSVLSYEQYF

size: -
D: -
V: TRBV6-5
J: TRBJ1-1
DNA: TGTGCCAGCAGTCAGGGACCCATTGAAGCTTTCTTT
CDR3: CASSQGPIEAFF

size: many
D: -
V: TRBV11-2
J: TRBJ2-3
DNA: TGTGCCAGCAGCCCTACGTCAGGGGAGGATACGCAGTATTTT
CDR3: CASSPTSGEDTQYF

size: few
D: -
V: TRBV11-2
J: TRBJ2-6
DNA: TGTGCCAGCAGGAAATGGGGTACTGGGGCCAACGTCCTGACTTTC
CDR3: CASRKWGTGANVLTF

size: many
D: -
V: TRBV20-1
J: TRBJ2-1
DNA: TGCAGTGCTAGAGATTTGGCGGGGCCGAAGGAGCAGTTCTTC
CDR3: CSARDLAGPKEQFF

size: many
D: TRBD2
V: TRBV6-2/TRBV6-3
J: TRBJ2-3
DNA: TGTGCCAGCAGGAAAATAGCGGGGTACACAGATACGCAGTATTTT
CDR3: CASRKIAGYTDTQYF

size: few
D: TRBD1
V: TRBV14
J: TRBJ2-2
DNA: TGTGCCAGCAGCCAAGATTTTGGGACAGGGCGAGGCGGGGAGCTGTTTTTT
CDR3: CASSQDFGTGRGGELFF

size: few
D: -
V: TRBV7-8
J: TRBJ2-5
DNA: TGTGCCAGCAGCTTAAGCAGCGCCCGCGTGGAGACCCAGTACTTC
CDR3: CASSLSSARVETQYF

size: many
D: TRBD2
V: TRBV5-1
J: TRBJ2-3
DNA: TGCGCCAGCAGCTATGGACTAGCGGGGGGCCAGTATTTT
CDR3: CASSYGLAGGQYF